This T cell receptor (beta chain) came from a study of blood T cell repertoires in COVID-19. Study-wide context: COVID-19 samples collected from the United States, Italy and Spain covered acute and convalescent phases. The analysed material was cDNA or gDNA that came from T cells, B-cell-depleted T cells, or PBMCs.

As originally analysed: Reference gene primer amplification gave nucleated cell count estimates. TCRdb's table, derived via immunoSEQ multiplex PCR, lists solely in-frame clones and lacks some. D and trimming come from the DNA, and the V and J calls and clone size come from that table. The sample has about 62,000 clones; more than 80% are singletons. V was clipped by 4 bases and J by 6 bases, with 16 bases between them. The CDR3 covers 14 residues. Germline CDR1 and CDR2: SQVTM and ANQGSEA. The sample consisted of peripheral blood. This sequence joins TRBV29-1 and TRBJ2-1, with D perhaps TRBD1 (5 bases). This TCR was sampled from a woman aged 80 or older with acute or convalescent COVID-19. The CDR3 nucleotides are TGCAGCGTTGTGGCCCGGTTAGGGGTCAATGAGCAGTTCTTC. Translated: CSVVARLGVNEQFF.